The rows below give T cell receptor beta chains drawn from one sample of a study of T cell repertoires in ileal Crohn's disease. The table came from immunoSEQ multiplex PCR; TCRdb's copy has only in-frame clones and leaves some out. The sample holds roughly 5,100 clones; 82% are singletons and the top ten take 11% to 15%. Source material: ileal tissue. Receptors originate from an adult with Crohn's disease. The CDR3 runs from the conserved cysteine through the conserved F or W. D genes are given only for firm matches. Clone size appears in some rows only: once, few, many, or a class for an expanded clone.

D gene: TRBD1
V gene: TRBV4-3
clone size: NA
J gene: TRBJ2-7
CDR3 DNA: TGCGCCAGCAGCCATCGACAGGGGTCCCCCTACGAGCAGTACTTC
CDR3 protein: CASSHRQGSPYEQYF

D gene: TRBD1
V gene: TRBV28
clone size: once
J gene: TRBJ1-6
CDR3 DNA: TGTGCCAGCAGTTCCGACAGGGGGCGGTGGAATTCACCCCTCCACTTT
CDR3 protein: CASSSDRGRWNSPLHF

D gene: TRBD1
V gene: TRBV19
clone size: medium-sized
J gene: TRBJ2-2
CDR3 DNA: TGTGCCAGTAGTACCCCACAGGGGTCCCGGGAGCTGTTTTTT
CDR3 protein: CASSTPQGSRELFF

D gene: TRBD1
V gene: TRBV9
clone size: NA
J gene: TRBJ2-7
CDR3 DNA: TGTGCCAGCAGCGGACAGGGGGACGAGCAGTACTTC
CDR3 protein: CASSGQGDEQYF

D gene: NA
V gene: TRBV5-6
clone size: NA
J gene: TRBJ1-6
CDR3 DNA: TGTGCCAGCAGCTGGGACCGTGGCGGTTCACCCCTCCACTTT
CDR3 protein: CASSWDRGGSPLHF

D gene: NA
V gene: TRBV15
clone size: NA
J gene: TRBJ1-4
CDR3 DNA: TGTGCCACCAGCAGAGATAGTGGGGGCATCAACAATGAAAAACTGTTTTTT
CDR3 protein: CATSRDSGGINNEKLFF

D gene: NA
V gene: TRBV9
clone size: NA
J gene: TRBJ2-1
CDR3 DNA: TGTGCCAGCAGCTCCGTGGTAGCGAGCTACAATGAGCAGTTCTTC
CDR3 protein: CASSSVVASYNEQFF

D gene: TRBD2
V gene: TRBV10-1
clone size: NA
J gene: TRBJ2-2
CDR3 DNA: TGCGCCAGCAGTGATACTAGCGGGAGGGCCCAAGGCGGGGAGCTGTTTTTT
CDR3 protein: CASSDTSGRAQGGELFF

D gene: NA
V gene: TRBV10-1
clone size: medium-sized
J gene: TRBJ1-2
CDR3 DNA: TGCGCCAGCTCCAATTCTCGACAGGAGGGGTATGGCTACACCTTC
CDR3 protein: CASSNSRQEGYGYTF

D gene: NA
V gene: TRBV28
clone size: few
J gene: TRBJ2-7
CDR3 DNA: TGTGCCAGCAGTCGGTTAGGTGCCGGGCTCCAATACGAGCAGTACTTC
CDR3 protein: CASSRLGAGLQYEQYF

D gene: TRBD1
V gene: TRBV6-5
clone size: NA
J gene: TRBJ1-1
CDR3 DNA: TGTGCCAGCAGTCTACAGGGGTGGGCTGAAGCTTTCTTT
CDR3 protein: CASSLQGWAEAFF

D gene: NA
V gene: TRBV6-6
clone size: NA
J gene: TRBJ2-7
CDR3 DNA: TGTGCCAGCAGGGGGGACGCGCGCTACGAGCAGTACTTC
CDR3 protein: CASRGDARYEQYF

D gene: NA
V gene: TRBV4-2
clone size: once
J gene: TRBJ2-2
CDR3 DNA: TGTGCCAGCAGCCAAGTCAAAGGGAGTGACACCGGGGAGCTGTTTTTT
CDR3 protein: CASSQVKGSDTGELFF

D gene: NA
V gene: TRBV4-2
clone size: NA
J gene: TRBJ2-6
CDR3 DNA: TGTGCCAGCAGCCAAGATGTGACCAGGATCTTCTCTGGGGCCAACGTCCTGACTTTC
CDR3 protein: CASSQDVTRIFSGANVLTF

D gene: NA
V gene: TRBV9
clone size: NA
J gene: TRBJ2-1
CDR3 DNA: TGTGCCAGCAGCGTAGGCGTCTCTGCGGTTGAGCAGTTCTTC
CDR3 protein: CASSVGVSAVEQFF

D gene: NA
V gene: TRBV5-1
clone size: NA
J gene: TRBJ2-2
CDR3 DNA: TGCGCCAGCAGCCCGCAGGGGGGTAACACCGGGGAGCTGTTTTTT
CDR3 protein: CASSPQGGNTGELFF

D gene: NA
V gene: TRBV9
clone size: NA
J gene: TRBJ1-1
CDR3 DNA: TGTGCCAGCAGCGTAGCCTCCGGCACTGAAGCTTTCTTT
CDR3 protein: CASSVASGTEAFF

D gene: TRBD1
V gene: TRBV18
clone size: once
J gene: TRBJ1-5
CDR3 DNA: TGTGCCAGCGCTGGACAGGGACAATTTCAGCCCCAGCATTTT
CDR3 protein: CASAGQGQFQPQHF

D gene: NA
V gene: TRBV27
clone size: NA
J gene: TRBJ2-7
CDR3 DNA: TGTGCCAGCAGTTTCAAGCAGGGTTCATACGAGCAGTACTTC
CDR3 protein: CASSFKQGSYEQYF

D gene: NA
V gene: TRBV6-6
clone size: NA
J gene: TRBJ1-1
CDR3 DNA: TGTGCCAGCAGTTACTCGGGGAACTGGGCTGAAGCTTTCTTT
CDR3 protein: CASSYSGNWAEAFF

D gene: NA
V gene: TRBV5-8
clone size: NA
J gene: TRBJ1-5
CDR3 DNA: TGTGCCAGCAGCTTGGAAGGACAAACAAATCAGCCCCAGCATTTT
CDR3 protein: CASSLEGQTNQPQHF

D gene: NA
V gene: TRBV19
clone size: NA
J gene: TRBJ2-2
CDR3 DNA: TGTGCCAGTACCAGAGGGGGGGCCGGGGAGCTGTTTTTT
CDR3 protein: CASTRGGAGELFF

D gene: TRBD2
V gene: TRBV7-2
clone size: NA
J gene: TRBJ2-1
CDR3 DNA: TGTGCCAGCAGCAGGACCGGGACTAGCATAAATGAGCAGTTCTTC
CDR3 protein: CASSRTGTSINEQFF

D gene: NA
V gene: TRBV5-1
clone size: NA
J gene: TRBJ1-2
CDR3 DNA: TGCGCCAGCAGCTTGTGGGCAGGTCGTGGCTACACCTTC
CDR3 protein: CASSLWAGRGYTF

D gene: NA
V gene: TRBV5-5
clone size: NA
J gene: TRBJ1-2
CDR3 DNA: TGTGCCAGCAGCTTCGGGGGGCAGGATGGCTACACCTTC
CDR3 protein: CASSFGGQDGYTF

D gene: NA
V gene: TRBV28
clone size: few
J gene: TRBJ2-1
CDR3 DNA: TGTGCCAGCAGAGGTTACAATGAGCAGTTCTTC
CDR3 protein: CASRGYNEQFF

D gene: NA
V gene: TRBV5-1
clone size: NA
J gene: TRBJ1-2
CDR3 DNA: TGCGCCAGCAGCTATCCCGACCGGCCTGGCTACACCTTC
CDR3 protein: CASSYPDRPGYTF

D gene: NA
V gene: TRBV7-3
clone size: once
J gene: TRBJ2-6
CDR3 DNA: TGTGCCAGCTCAGGAGATGAGTACCCTGGGGCCAACGTCCTGACTTTC
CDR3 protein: CASSGDEYPGANVLTF

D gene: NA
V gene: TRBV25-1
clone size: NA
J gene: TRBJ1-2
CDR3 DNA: TGTGCCAGCAGTGAAGAGTTGGGTAGGGGGGGCGTCTATGGCTACACCTTC
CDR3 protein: CASSEELGRGGVYGYTF

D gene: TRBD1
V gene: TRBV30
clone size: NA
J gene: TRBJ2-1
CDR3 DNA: TGTGCCTGGAGCAGGGGGCGCAATGAGCAGTTCTTC
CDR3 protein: CAWSRGRNEQFF

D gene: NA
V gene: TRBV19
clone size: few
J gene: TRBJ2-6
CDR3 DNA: TGTGCCGCCCGGGACGGGAGTCTCTCTGGGGCCAACGTCCTGACTTTC
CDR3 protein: CAARDGSLSGANVLTF

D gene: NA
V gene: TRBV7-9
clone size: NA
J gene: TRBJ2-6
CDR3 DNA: TGTGCCAGCAGTTTACAGACCTCTGGGGCCAACGTCCTGACTTTC
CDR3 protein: CASSLQTSGANVLTF

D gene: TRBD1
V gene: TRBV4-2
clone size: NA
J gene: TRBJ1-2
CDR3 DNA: TGTGCCAGCAGCGCACAGGGGTATGGCTACACCTTC
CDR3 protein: CASSAQGYGYTF

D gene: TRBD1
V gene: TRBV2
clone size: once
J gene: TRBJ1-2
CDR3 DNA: TGTGCCAGCAGGGGGACAGGAGACCACTATGGCTACACCTTC
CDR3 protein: CASRGTGDHYGYTF

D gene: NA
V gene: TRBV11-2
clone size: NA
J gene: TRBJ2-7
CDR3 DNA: TGTGCCAGCAGCTTTACGGGCGACGAGCAGTACTTC
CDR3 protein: CASSFTGDEQYF

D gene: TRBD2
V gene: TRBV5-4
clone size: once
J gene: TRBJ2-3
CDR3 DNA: TGTGCCAGCAGCCCCGGGGGGAGGGCCACAGATACGCAGTATTTT
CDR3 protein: CASSPGGRATDTQYF

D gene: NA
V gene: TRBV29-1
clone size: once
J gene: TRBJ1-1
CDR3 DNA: TGCAGCGTTCCCCGACATGGGGGCTGGGGGGCTTTCTTT
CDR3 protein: CSVPRHGGWGAFF

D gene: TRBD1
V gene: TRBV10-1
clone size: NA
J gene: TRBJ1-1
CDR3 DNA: TGCGCCAGCGGGACAGGGGGGAACACTGAAGCTTTCTTT
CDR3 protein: CASGTGGNTEAFF

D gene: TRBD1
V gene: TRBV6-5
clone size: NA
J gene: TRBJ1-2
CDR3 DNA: TGTGCCACCACAATCGGGACAGGGAGGGGAGGCTACACCTTC
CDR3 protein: CATTIGTGRGGYTF

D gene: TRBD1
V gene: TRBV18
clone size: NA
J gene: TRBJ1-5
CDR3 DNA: TGTGCCAGCTCACCCGGACAGGGAAACAATCAGCCCCAGCATTTT
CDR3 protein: CASSPGQGNNQPQHF

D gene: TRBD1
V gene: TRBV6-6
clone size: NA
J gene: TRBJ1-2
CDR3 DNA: TGTGCCAGCAGTTACCCCGACAGGGAGGGCTATGGCTACACCTTC
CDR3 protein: CASSYPDREGYGYTF

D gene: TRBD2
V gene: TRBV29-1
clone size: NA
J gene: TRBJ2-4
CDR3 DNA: TGCAGCGCTGAACAACCGGAGCGGGGACCCATTCAGTACTTC
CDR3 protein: CSAEQPERGPIQYF

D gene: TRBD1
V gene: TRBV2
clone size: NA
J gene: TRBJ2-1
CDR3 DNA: TGTGCCAGCAGTGACTATACAGGGGGCAATGAGCAGTTCTTC
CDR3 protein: CASSDYTGGNEQFF

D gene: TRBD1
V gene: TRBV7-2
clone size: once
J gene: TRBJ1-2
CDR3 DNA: TGTGCCAGCACCGCACAAACAGGGGGGGGCTACACCTTC
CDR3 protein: CASTAQTGGGYTF

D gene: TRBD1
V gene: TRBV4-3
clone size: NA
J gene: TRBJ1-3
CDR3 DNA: TGCGCCAGCAGCCAAGCCCTTATCGGACAGGGATACGAAAACACCATATATTTT
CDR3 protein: CASSQALIGQGYENTIYF

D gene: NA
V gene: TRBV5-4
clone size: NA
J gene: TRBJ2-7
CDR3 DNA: TGTGCCAGCAGCTTAGAGTCGACTAACTCAGTGCAGTACTTC
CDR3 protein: CASSLESTNSVQYF

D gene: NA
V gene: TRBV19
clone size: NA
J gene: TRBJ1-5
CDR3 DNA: TGTGCCAGTAGTATAGGGGCAGACTATTATCAGCCCCAGCATTTT
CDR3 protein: CASSIGADYYQPQHF

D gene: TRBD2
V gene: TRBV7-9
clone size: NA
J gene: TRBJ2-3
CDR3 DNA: TGTGCCAGCAGCTTATCTGCGGGGGGCTTATTCACAGATACGCAGTATTTT
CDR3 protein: CASSLSAGGLFTDTQYF

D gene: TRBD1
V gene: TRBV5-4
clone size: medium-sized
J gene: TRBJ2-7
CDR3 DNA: TGTGCCAGCAGCCCTTGGGACAGGGTCCACGAGCAGTACTTC
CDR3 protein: CASSPWDRVHEQYF

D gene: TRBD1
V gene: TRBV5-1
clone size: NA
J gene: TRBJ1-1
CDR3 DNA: TGCGCCAGTTCAGGGGGCGCAGTCGTTACTGAAGCTTTCTTT
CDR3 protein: CASSGGAVVTEAFF

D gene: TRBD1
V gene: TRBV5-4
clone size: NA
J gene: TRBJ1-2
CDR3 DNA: TGTGCCAGCAGCCGCTATACGGGACCAGGGGGCGCCCATGGCTACACCTTC
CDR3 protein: CASSRYTGPGGAHGYTF

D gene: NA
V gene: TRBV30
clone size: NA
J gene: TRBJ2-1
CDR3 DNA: TGTGCCTGGAGCGTTGCGAGTTACAATGAGCAGTTCTTC
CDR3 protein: CAWSVASYNEQFF

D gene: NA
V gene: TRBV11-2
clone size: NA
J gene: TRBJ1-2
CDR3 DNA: TGTGCCAGCAGCTTAGTCCCTTATGGCTACACCTTC
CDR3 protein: CASSLVPYGYTF

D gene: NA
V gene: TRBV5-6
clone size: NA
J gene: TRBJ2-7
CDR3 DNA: TGTGCCAGCAGCTTGGAAGGTGGGAGTTCCTACGAGCAGTACTTC
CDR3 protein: CASSLEGGSSYEQYF